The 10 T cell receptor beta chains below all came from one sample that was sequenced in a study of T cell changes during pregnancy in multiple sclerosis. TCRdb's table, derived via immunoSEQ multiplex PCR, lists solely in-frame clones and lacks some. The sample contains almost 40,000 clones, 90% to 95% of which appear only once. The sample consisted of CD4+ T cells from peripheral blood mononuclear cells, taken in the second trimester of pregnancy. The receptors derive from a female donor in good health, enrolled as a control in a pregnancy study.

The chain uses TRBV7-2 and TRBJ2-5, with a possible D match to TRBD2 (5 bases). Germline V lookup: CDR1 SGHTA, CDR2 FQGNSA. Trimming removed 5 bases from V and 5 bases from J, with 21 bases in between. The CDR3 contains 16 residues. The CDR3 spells CASSLGLGLRSETQYF. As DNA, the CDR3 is TGTGCCAGCAGCCTCGGACTCGGGCTGAGGTCGGAGACCCAGTACTTC.

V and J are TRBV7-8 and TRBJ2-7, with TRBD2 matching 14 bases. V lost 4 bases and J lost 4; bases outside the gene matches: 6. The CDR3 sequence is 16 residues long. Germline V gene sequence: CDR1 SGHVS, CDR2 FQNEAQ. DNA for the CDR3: TGTGCCAGCAGCTCCGGGACTAGCGGGGGACTTTACGAGCAGTACTTC. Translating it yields CASSSGTSGGLYEQYF.

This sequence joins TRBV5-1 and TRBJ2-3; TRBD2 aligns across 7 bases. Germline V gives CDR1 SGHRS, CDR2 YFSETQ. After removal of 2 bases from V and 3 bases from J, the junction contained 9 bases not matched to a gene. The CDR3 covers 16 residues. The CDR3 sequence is CASSFRRQGGTDTQYF. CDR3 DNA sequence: TGCGCCAGCAGCTTTCGACGGCAGGGAGGGACAGATACGCAGTATTTT.

CDR3 DNA sequence: TGCGCCAGCAGTGAAGGAAGGGCAGGGTACGAGCAGTACTTC. Its translation is CASSEGRAGYEQYF. The chain joins TRBV10-2 to TRBJ2-7; perhaps TRBD1 as D (5 bases). CDR1 and CDR2 from the germline V gene are WSHSY and SAAADI. The CDR3 contains 14 residues. V lost 3 bases to trimming and J lost 4 bases, with 13 bases between them.

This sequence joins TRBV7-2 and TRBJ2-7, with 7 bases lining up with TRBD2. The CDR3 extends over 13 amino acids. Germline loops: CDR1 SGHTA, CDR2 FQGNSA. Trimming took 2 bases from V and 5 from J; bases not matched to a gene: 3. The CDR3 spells CASSLWGGNEQYF. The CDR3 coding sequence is TGTGCCAGCAGCTTATGGGGGGGGAACGAGCAGTACTTC. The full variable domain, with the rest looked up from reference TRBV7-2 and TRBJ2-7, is GAGVSQSPSNKVTEKGKDVELRCDPISGHTALYWYRQSLGQGLEFLIYFQGNSAPDKSGLPSDRFSAERTGGSVSTLTIQRTQQEDSAVYLCASSLWGGNEQYFGPGTRLTVT.

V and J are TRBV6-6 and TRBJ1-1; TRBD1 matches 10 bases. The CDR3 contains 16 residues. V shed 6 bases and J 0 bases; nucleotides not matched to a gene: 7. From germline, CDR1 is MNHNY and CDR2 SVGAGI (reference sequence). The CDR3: CASRPPGQGLNTEAFF. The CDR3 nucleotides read TGTGCCAGCAGACCTCCGGGACAGGGGTTGAACACTGAAGCTTTCTTT.

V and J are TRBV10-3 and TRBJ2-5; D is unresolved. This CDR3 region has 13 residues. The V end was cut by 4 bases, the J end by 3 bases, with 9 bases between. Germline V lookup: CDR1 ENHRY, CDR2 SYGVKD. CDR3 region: CAISVRSEETQYF. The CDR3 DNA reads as TGTGCCATCAGTGTGAGATCCGAAGAGACCCAGTACTTC.

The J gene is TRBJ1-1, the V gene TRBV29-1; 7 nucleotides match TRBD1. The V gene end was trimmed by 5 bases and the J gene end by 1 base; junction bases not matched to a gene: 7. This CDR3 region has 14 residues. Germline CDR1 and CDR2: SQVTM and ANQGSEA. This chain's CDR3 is CSVIDSGGNTEAFF. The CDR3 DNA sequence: TGCAGCGTTATTGACTCAGGGGGGAACACTGAAGCTTTCTTT.

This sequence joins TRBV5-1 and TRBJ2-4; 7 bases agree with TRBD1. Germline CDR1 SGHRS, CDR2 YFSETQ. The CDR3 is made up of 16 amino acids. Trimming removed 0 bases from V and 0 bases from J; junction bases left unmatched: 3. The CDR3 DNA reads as TGCGCCAGCAGCTTGGGACAGGGATCAGCCAAAAACATTCAGTACTTC. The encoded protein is CASSLGQGSAKNIQYF. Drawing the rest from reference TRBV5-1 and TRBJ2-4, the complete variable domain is KAGVTQTPRYLIKTRGQQVTLSCSPISGHRSVSWYQQTPGQGLQFLFEYFSETQRNKGNFPGRFSGRQFSNSRSEMNVSTLELGDSALYLCASSLGQGSAKNIQYFGAGTRLSVL.

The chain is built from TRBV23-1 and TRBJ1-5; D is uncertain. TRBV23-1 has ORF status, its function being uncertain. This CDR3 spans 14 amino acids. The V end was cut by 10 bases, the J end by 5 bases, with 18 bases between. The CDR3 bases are TGCGCCATTTACCCCCCCCCACCAGATCAGCCCCAGCATTTT. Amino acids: CAIYPPPPDQPQHF.